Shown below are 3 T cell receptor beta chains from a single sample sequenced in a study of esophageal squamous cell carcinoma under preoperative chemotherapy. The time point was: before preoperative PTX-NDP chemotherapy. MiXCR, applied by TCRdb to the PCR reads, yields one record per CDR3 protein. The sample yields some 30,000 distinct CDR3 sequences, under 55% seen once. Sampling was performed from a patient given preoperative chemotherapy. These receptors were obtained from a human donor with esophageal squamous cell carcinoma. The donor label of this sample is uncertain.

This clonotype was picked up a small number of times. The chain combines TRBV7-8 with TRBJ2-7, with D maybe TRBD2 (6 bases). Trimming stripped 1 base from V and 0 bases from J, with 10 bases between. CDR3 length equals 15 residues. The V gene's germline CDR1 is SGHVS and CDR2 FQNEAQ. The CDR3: CASSLVGLTSYEQYF. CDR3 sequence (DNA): TGTGCCAGCAGCTTAGTGGGACTCACCTCCTACGAGCAGTACTTC. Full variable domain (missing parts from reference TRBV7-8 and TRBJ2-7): GAGVSQSPRYKVAKRGQDVALRCDPISGHVSLFWYQQALGQGPEFLTYFQNEAQLDKSGLPSDRFFAERPEGSVSTLKIQRTQQEDSAVYLCASSLVGLTSYEQYFGPGTRLTVT.

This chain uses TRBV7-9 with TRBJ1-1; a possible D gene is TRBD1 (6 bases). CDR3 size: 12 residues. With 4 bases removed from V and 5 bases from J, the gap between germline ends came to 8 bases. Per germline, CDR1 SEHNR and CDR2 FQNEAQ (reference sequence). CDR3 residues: CASSWQGTEAFF. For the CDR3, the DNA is TGTGCCAGCAGCTGGCAGGGGACTGAAGCTTTCTTT.

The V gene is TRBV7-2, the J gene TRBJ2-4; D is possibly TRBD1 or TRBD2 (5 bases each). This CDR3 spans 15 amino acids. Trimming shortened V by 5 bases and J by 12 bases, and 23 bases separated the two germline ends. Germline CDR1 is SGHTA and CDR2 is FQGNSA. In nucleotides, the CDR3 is TGTGCCAGCAGCACCGGGACGTGCTCCACAGATACTCAGTACTTC. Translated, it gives CASSTGTCSTDTQYF.